This T cell receptor (beta chain) was sequenced during a study of blood T cells in healthy people across ages. Primed by a sample-barcoded 5' primer and a J-beta primer mix, a second PCR proceeded for about 6 to 12 cycles. In TCRdb, the 5' RACE reads were re-called with MiXCR into one record per CDR3 protein. The table records 590,000 or so distinct CDR3 sequences, about 30% of them present only once. There are 14 residues in the CDR3. Between the trimmed V and J ends, which lost 6 bases and 3 bases, there was a span of 11 bases. Details on this clonotype: A much larger clone differs from this one at a single base, so this may be a read error.

The extraction recovered at least 5.5 micrograms of total RNA per sample. The origin of this receptor is a woman older than 75 in good health. Sequencing was done on a sample of blood. This sequence joins TRBV12-3 or TRBV12-4 and TRBJ1-4, with a tentative D call TRBD1 (6 bases). The CDR3 loop reads CASRLGGPNEKLFF. CDR3 bases: TGTGCCAGCAGGTTGGGGGGCCCTAATGAAAAACTGTTTTTT.